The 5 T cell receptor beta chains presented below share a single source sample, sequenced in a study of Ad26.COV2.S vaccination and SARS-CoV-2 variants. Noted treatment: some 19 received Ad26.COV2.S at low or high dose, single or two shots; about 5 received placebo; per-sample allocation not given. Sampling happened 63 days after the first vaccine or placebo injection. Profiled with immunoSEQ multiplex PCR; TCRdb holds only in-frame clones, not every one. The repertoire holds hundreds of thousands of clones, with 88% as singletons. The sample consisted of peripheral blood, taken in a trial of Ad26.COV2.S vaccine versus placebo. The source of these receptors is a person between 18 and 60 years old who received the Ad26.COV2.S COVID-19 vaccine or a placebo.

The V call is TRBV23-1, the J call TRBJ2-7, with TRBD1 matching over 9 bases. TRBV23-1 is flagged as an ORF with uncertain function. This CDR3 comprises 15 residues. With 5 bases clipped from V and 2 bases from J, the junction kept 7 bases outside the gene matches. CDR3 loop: CASSTTTGGPYEQYF. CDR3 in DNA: TGCGCCAGCAGTACTACGACAGGGGGTCCCTACGAGCAGTACTTC.

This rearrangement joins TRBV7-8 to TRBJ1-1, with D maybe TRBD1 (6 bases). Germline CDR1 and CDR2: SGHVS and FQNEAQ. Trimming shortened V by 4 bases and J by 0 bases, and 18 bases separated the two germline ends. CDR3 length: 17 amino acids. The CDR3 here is CASSSITSGAMNTEAFF. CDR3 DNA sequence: TGTGCCAGCAGCTCGATCACTTCAGGGGCAATGAACACTGAAGCTTTCTTT.

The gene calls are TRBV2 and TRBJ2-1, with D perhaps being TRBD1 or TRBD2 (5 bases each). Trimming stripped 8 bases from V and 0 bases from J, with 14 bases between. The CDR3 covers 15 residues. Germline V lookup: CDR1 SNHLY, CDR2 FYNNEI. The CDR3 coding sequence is TGTGCCAGCGTGACGGGGCTAAGCTCCTACAATGAGCAGTTCTTC. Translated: CASVTGLSSYNEQFF. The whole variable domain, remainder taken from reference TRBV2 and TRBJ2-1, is EPEVTQTPSHQVTQMGQEVILRCVPISNHLYFYWYRQILGQKVEFLVSFYNNEISEKSEIFDDQFSVERPDGSNFTLKIRSTKLEDSAMYFCASVTGLSSYNEQFFGPGTRLTVL.

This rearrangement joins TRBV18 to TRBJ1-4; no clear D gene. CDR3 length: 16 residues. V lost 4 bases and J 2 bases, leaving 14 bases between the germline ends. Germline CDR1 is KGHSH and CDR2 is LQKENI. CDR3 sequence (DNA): TGTGCCAGCTCACTCTTCAAATTAGGGACTAATGAAAAACTGTTTTTT. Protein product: CASSLFKLGTNEKLFF.

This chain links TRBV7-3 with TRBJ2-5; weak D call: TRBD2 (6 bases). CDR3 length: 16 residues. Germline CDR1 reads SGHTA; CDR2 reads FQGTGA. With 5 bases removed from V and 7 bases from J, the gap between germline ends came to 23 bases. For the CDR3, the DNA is TGTGCCAGCAGCACCGGAGGAGGGGCGTTAGCGGTGACCCAGTACTTC. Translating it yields CASSTGGGALAVTQYF.